This entry lists 26 T cell receptor beta chains sequenced from one sample in a study of blood T cell repertoires in COVID-19. The protocol was immunoSEQ multiplex PCR, while the TCRdb copy is restricted to in-frame clones and leaves out a portion. The sample has roughly 500,000 clones; over 75% are singletons. Material: PBMCs or T cells enriched from blood (not recorded which). The receptors come from a woman between 40 and 55 years old who had recovered from COVID-19.

V and J are TRBV6-2 or TRBV6-3 and TRBJ1-6, with D possibly matching TRBD1 (5 bases). Trimming stripped 5 bases from V and 5 bases from J, with 10 bases between. The germline V gene encodes CDR1 MNHEY and CDR2 SVGEGT. The CDR3 contains 14 residues. The CDR3 region has the DNA TGTGCCAGCAGTATCGACAGAGATAATTCACCCCTCCACTTT. Translated: CASSIDRDNSPLHF.

This clone has just a few counts. In DNA, the CDR3 is TGTGCCAGCAGCCGGACTAGCGGAAGTCATCGGTTCTTC. Protein product: CASSRTSGSHRFF. The rearrangement links TRBV2 to TRBJ2-1, with 10 positions matching TRBD2. Germline CDR1 is SNHLY and CDR2 is FYNNEI. The CDR3 is made up of 13 amino acids. Trimming removed 6 bases from V and 15 bases from J; junction bases left unmatched: 11.

The V and J genes are TRBV11-3 and TRBJ1-2; TRBD1 matches at 7 bases. CDR1 and CDR2 from the germline V gene are SGHNT and YENEEA. V lost 3 bases and J lost 4; bases outside the gene matches: 5. This CDR3 is built from 14 residues. The CDR3 sequence is CASSLTGRFYGYTF. The CDR3, as DNA: TGTGCCAGCAGCTTGACAGGGCGGTTCTATGGCTACACCTTC.

This chain uses TRBV29-1 with TRBJ1-5; TRBD1 agrees at 11 bases. Germline CDR1 reads SQVTM; CDR2 reads ANQGSEA. V was pared by 6 bases and J by 6 bases, with 4 bases of the junction left unmatched. This CDR3 spans 13 amino acids. The DNA for the CDR3 is TGCAGCGTCGGGGACAGGGGGACTCAGCCCCAGCATTTT. Its translation: CSVGDRGTQPQHF.

This rearrangement joins TRBV2 to TRBJ1-6; TRBD1 aligns across 7 bases. CDR3 length equals 19 residues. With V trimmed by 1 base and J by 10 bases, 19 bases remained unmatched. Germline V gene sequence: CDR1 SNHLY, CDR2 FYNNEI. The CDR3 region is CASSEGNLDRRLAWSPLHF. The CDR3 DNA reads as TGTGCCAGCAGTGAAGGGAACCTGGACAGGAGACTCGCTTGGTCACCCCTCCACTTT.

As to this clone: This CDR3 is also generated by other DNA sequences in the sample. The rearrangement links TRBV3-1 (or the pseudogene TRBV3-2) to TRBJ1-3; weak D call: TRBD1 (6 bases). This CDR3 has 15 amino acids. Germline V lookup: CDR1 LGHDT, CDR2 YNNKEL (reference sequence). Trimming removed 1 base at V and 0 bases at J, with 7 bases between. In DNA, the CDR3 is TGTGCCAGCAGCCAAGGGGGGCGCTCTGGAAACACCATATATTTT. This encodes CASSQGGRSGNTIYF.

CDR3 sequence (DNA): TGTGCCAGCAGTTCCGACAGGGAAGAGACCCAGTACTTC. Its translation: CASSSDREETQYF. V usage is TRBV12-3 or TRBV12-4 and J usage is TRBJ2-5, with 7 bases that match TRBD1. V lost 4 bases to trimming and J lost 3 bases; unmatched junction nucleotides: 2. The CDR3 sequence is 13 residues long.

The chain carries TRBV4-2 and TRBJ1-2; possibly TRBD1 for D (5 bases). V was clipped by 1 base and J by 5 bases, with 14 bases between them. The germline gives CDR1 LGHNA, CDR2 YNFKEQ. The CDR3 sequence is 15 residues long. In DNA, the CDR3 is TGTGCCAGCAGCCAAGGAACATCGGGGGGTTATGGCTACACCTTC. Its protein product is CASSQGTSGGYGYTF.

The chain combines TRBV6-1 with TRBJ1-3; D is uncertain. Trimming removed 2 bases from V and 4 bases from J, with 12 bases in between. This CDR3 is built from 15 residues. The germline CDR1 and CDR2 sequences are MNHNS and SASEGT. The CDR3 loop reads CASSEPRRSGNTIYF. The CDR3 bases are TGTGCCAGCAGTGAACCCCGCAGGTCCGGAAACACCATATATTTT.

CDR3 sequence (DNA): TGTGCCAGCAGTGACAGGTACAATGAGCAGTTCTTC. Translated: CASSDRYNEQFF. The chain is built from TRBV9 and TRBJ2-1, with D possibly matching TRBD1 (6 bases). Trimming cost V 5 bases and J 4 bases, with 7 bases left between them. The CDR3 is made up of 12 amino acids. The germline V gene has CDR1 SGDLS and CDR2 YYNGEE.

V gene TRBV19 combines with J gene TRBJ1-3, with unresolved D. Germline CDR1 and CDR2: LNHDA and SQIVND (reference sequence). The CDR3 sequence is 13 residues long. Trimming left V 8 bases short and J 0 bases short, with 8 bases between. In nucleotides, the CDR3 is TGTGCCAGTTCACAGAACTCTGGAAACACCATATATTTT. Protein product: CASSQNSGNTIYF. The full variable domain, in which reference TRBV19 and TRBJ1-3 provide the parts outside the CDR3, is DGGITQSPKYLFRKEGQNVTLSCEQNLNHDAMYWYRQDPGQGLRLIYYSQIVNDFQKGDIAEGYSVSREKKESFPLTVTSAQKNPTAFYLCASSQNSGNTIYFGEGSWLTVV.

The V gene is TRBV24-1, the J gene TRBJ1-1; 7 nucleotides line up with TRBD1. Germline V CDR1 and CDR2: KGHDR, SFDVKD. The V gene end was trimmed by 3 bases and the J gene end by 4 bases; junction bases not matched to a gene: 4. This CDR3 has 14 amino acids. The CDR3 sequence is CATSDPQGGTEAFF. The CDR3 nucleotides are TGTGCCACCAGTGATCCTCAGGGGGGCACTGAAGCTTTCTTT.

The chain combines TRBV9 with TRBJ1-6, with TRBD1 matching over 8 bases. J was trimmed by 6 bases and V by 4 bases; bases with no gene match: 3. This CDR3 spans 14 amino acids. CDR1 SGDLS and CDR2 YYNGEE come from the germline V gene. In nucleotides, the CDR3 is TGTGCCAGCAGCCCAGACAGGGGTAATTCACCCCTCCACTTT. Its protein is CASSPDRGNSPLHF.

The V gene is TRBV6-5, the J gene TRBJ1-1, with TRBD1 identical over 7 bases. The trim removed 4 bases at V and 6 bases at J, leaving 5 bases unmatched. The CDR3 is 13 amino acids. Germline CDR1 MNHEY, CDR2 SVGAGI. The DNA of the CDR3 is TGTGCCAGCAGTTCCCTCCAGGGGGCTGAAGCTTTCTTT. Amino acids: CASSSLQGAEAFF.

With respect to this clone: The sample has other DNA sequences that encode this CDR3 too. The chain employs TRBV18 and TRBJ2-1; perhaps TRBD2 as D (6 bases). The germline V and J ends were trimmed by 1 base and 3 bases, with 10 bases remaining between them. The germline CDR1 and CDR2 sequences are KGHSH and LQKENI. The length of the CDR3 is 15 residues. This chain's CDR3 is CASSPLGGNYNEQFF. The CDR3, as DNA: TGTGCCAGCTCACCACTCGGGGGAAACTACAATGAGCAGTTCTTC.

This clone was counted a few times. V usage is TRBV6-5 and J usage is TRBJ1-1; a possible D gene is TRBD1 (5 bases). Trimming left V 6 bases short and J 3 bases short, with 11 bases between. The CDR3 is made up of 13 amino acids. Germline V gives CDR1 MNHEY, CDR2 SVGAGI. CDR3 bases: TGTGCCAGCAGGCGGGGGGGGGACACTGAAGCTTTCTTT. Its protein is CASRRGGDTEAFF.

The chain employs TRBV20-1 and TRBJ2-1; TRBD2 agrees at 10 bases. Germline assignment: CDR1 DFQATT and CDR2 SNEGSKA (reference sequence). J gave up 8 bases and V 3 bases, and 7 bases lay outside the gene matches. The CDR3 is made up of 14 amino acids. The CDR3 reads CSASWSGRGYEQFF. Here the CDR3 DNA reads TGCAGTGCTAGTTGGAGCGGGAGGGGGTATGAGCAGTTCTTC.

This clone was seen only once. The gene calls are TRBV19 and TRBJ1-5; tentatively, D is TRBD1 (6 bases). Per germline, CDR1 LNHDA and CDR2 SQIVND (reference sequence). This CDR3 has 14 residues. The V end was cut by 9 bases, the J end by 2 bases, with 14 bases between. The CDR3 nucleotides read TGTGCCAGCCGGACAGTTTACGGCAATCAGCCCCAGCATTTT. The encoded protein is CASRTVYGNQPQHF. The whole variable domain, remainder taken from reference TRBV19 and TRBJ1-5, is DGGITQSPKYLFRKEGQNVTLSCEQNLNHDAMYWYRQDPGQGLRLIYYSQIVNDFQKGDIAEGYSVSREKKESFPLTVTSAQKNPTAFYLCASRTVYGNQPQHFGDGTRLSIL.

The chain combines TRBV6-2 or TRBV6-3 with TRBJ1-1, with D uncertain. Germline V gene data show CDR1 as MNHEY and CDR2 as SVGEGT. Trimming stripped 2 bases from V and 8 bases from J, with 9 bases between. This CDR3 region has 12 residues. In DNA, the CDR3 is TGTGCCAGCAGTTACGTTCAGAGGGAAGCTTTCTTT. This encodes CASSYVQREAFF.

V gene TRBV11-2 combines with J gene TRBJ2-5, with D tentatively TRBD2 (5 bases). The CDR3 length is 15 residues. CDR1 is SGHAT and CDR2 is FQNNGV in the germline V gene. V gave up 5 bases and J gave up 1 base, with 14 bases separating them. Written as DNA, the CDR3 is TGTGCCAGCAGCCCCGAGTTTCGGGGCCAAGAGACCCAGTACTTC. The encoded protein is CASSPEFRGQETQYF.

This clone was observed a few times. The genes are TRBV5-1 and TRBJ2-3, with a tentative D call TRBD2 (5 bases). The CDR3 loop spans 14 amino acids. With 2 bases removed from V and 3 bases from J, the gap between germline ends came to 10 bases. Germline-derived CDR1 and CDR2 are SGHRS and YFSETQ. The CDR3 DNA is TGCGCCAGCAGCTTCGGGAAGGGAACAGATACGCAGTATTTT. This sequence encodes CASSFGKGTDTQYF.

This chain connects TRBV5-1 to TRBJ1-1; D is undetermined. Germline V gene lookup returns CDR1 SGHRS and CDR2 YFSETQ. V was trimmed by 4 bases and J by 5 bases, leaving 15 bases between them. The CDR3 sequence is 14 residues long. The CDR3 sequence: CASSGGGSGTEAFF. In DNA, the CDR3 is TGCGCCAGCAGCGGAGGAGGGTCGGGGACTGAAGCTTTCTTT.

The chain joins TRBV10-3 to TRBJ2-5; D not resolved. Trimming removed 3 bases at V and 3 bases at J, with 2 bases between. The CDR3 length is 11 residues. Looked up from germline, CDR1 is ENHRY and CDR2 is SYGVKD. The CDR3 coding sequence is TGTGCCATCAGTGACAAAGAGACCCAGTACTTC. Its translation is CAISDKETQYF.

V usage is TRBV11-3 and J usage is TRBJ2-3, with D possibly matching TRBD2 (6 bases). Germline-derived CDR1 and CDR2 are SGHNT and YENEEA. The CDR3 extends over 13 amino acids. Trimming pared 8 bases from V and 0 bases from J, leaving 9 bases between. For the CDR3, the DNA is TGTGCCAGCGGGGCGGGAAGCACAGATACGCAGTATTTT. Encoded protein: CASGAGSTDTQYF.

The CDR3 protein is CASSLRWGSGEYNEQFF. CDR3 DNA: TGTGCCAGCAGCTTACGCTGGGGTAGCGGGGAATACAATGAGCAGTTCTTC. The rearrangement joins TRBV11-2 to TRBJ2-1; 8 nucleotides agree with TRBD2. Unmatched junction bases numbered 10, after V lost 2 bases and J lost 4 bases. Germline CDR1 SGHAT, CDR2 FQNNGV. This CDR3 comprises 17 residues.

J is TRBJ1-1 and V is TRBV7-2; maybe TRBD1 (5 bases). V lost 5 bases to trimming and J lost 4 bases, with 17 bases between them. The CDR3 length is 15 residues. Germline V gene sequence: CDR1 SGHTA, CDR2 FQGNSA. This chain's CDR3 is CASSAQGYQGTEAFF. The CDR3 nucleotides read TGTGCCAGCAGCGCCCAAGGGTACCAGGGCACTGAAGCTTTCTTT.